This is a list of T cell receptor beta chains from one sample in a study of shared clonotypes between healthy human individuals. Clones were sequenced by immunoSEQ multiplex PCR, and TCRdb holds only the in-frame ones, with some missing. The table lists 2 million to 2.5 million clones, approximately 95% of them singletons. Sequenced input: naive CD4+ T cells from PBMCs. The receptor set was obtained from a man aged 18 to 30 in good health. Some clones in this sample may be carry-over from other donors' samples. CDR3s include the opening cysteine and the closing phenylalanine or tryptophan. The order of the fields is D gene, clone size, V gene, J gene, CDR3 protein, CDR3 DNA. D genes are given only for firm matches. Clone sizes are given selectively: once, few, many, or a class where the clone is expanded.

>TRBD2|once|TRBV5-1|TRBJ2-1
CASSLLATRSYNEQFF
TGCGCCAGCAGCTTACTAGCGACCCGCTCCTACAATGAGCAGTTCTTC
>TRBD1|once|TRBV6-5|TRBJ2-2
CASSYIGQGSTGELFF
TGTGCCAGCAGTTACATCGGACAGGGGAGCACCGGGGAGCTGTTTTTT
>.|.|TRBV2|TRBJ2-5
CASSETNSGWQETQYF
TGTGCCAGCAGTGAGACAAACTCAGGTTGGCAAGAGACCCAGTACTTC
>.|.|TRBV7-9|TRBJ2-2
CAPVTNTGELFF
TGTGCCCCGGTTACGAACACCGGGGAGCTGTTTTTT
>.|.|TRBV7-3|TRBJ2-1
CASSLGISEQFF
TGTGCCAGCAGCTTGGGGATAAGCGAGCAGTTCTTC
>.|.|TRBV9|TRBJ2-1
CASSVDPRLPDNEQFF
TGTGCCAGCAGCGTGGACCCCCGTTTGCCCGACAATGAGCAGTTCTTC
>TRBD2|.|TRBV10-1|TRBJ2-1
CASSAGTSGLNEQFF
TGCGCCAGCAGTGCCGGGACTAGCGGATTAAATGAGCAGTTCTTC
>.|.|TRBV2|TRBJ1-4
CASSEGGTVEKLFF
TGTGCCAGCAGTGAAGGCGGGACGGTAGAAAAACTGTTTTTT
>TRBD1|.|TRBV5-1|TRBJ2-3
CASLQGAGTDTQYF
TGCGCCAGCCTCCAGGGGGCCGGAACAGATACGCAGTATTTT
>TRBD2|.|TRBV7-9|TRBJ2-3
CASGLAGADTQYF
TGTGCCAGCGGGTTAGCGGGGGCAGATACGCAGTATTTT
>.|.|TRBV28|TRBJ2-1
CASRSSTSVNEQFF
TGTGCCAGCAGATCATCGACTAGTGTCAATGAGCAGTTCTTC
>TRBD1|once|TRBV5-1|TRBJ2-3
CASSSGTASTDTQYF
TGCGCCAGCAGCTCCGGGACAGCCAGCACAGATACGCAGTATTTT
>TRBD1|.|TRBV28|TRBJ1-1
CASKTGDTEAFF
TGTGCCAGCAAGACAGGGGACACTGAAGCTTTCTTT